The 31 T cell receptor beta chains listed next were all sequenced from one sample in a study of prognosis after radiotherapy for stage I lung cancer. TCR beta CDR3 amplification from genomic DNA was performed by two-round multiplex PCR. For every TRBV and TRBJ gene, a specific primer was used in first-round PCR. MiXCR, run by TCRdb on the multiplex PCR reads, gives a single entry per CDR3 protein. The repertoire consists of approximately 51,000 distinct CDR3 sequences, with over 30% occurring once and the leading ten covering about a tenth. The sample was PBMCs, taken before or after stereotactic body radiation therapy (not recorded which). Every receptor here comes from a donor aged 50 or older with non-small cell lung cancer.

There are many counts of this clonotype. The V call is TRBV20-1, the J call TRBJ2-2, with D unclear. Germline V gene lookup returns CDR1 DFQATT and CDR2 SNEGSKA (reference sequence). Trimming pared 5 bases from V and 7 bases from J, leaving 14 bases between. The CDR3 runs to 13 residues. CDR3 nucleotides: TGCAGTGCTCCCTGGAGTTATAGCGGGGAGCTGTTTTTT. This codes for CSAPWSYSGELFF.

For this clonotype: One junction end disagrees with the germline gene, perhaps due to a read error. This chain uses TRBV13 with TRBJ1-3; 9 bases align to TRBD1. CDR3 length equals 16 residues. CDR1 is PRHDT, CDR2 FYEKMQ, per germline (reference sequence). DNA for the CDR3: TGTGCCAGCAGCTCCAACAGGGGGCTGAGAGGAAGCACCATATATTTT. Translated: CASSSNRGLRGSTIYF.

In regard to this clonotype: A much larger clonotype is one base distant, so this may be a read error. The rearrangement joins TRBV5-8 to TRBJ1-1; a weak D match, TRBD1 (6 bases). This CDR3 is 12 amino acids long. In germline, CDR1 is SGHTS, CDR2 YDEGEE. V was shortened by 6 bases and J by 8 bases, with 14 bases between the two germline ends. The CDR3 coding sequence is TGTGCCAGCAACACGGGGGGGCGAGAAGCTTTCTTT. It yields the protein CASNTGGREAFF.

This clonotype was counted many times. The CDR3 DNA reads TGTGCCATCAGTGAAAGTGGTAGTGAAAAACTGTTTTTT. Protein: CAISESGSEKLFF. This chain links TRBV10-3 with TRBJ1-4; D remains ambiguous. Trimming removed 3 bases at V and 7 bases at J, with 9 bases between. Germline values: CDR1 ENHRY, CDR2 SYGVKD. The CDR3 has 13 amino acids.

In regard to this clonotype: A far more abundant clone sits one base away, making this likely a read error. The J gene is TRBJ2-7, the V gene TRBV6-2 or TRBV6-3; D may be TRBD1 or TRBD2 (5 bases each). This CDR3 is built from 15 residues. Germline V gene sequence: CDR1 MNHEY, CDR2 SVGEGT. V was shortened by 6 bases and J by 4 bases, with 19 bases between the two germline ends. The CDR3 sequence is CASSGGHGTLYEQYF. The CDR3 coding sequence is TGTGCCAGCAGCGGCGGACATGGGACCTTGTACGAGCAGTACTTC.

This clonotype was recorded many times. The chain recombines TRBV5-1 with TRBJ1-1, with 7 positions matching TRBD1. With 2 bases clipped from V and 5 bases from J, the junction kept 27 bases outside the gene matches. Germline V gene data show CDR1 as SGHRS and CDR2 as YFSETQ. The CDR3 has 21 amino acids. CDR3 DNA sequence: TGCGCCAGCAGCTTCTTGTCCGATTTCCGACAGGGTCCGAGGCGGAGGACTGAAGCTTTCTTT. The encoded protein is CASSFLSDFRQGPRRRTEAFF.

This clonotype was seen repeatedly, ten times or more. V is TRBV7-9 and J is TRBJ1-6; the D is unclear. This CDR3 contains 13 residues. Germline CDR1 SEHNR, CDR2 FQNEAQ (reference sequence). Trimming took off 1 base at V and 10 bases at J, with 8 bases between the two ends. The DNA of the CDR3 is TGTGCCAGCAGCTTAGAGTCTGTCTCACCCCTCCACTTT. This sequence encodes CASSLESVSPLHF.

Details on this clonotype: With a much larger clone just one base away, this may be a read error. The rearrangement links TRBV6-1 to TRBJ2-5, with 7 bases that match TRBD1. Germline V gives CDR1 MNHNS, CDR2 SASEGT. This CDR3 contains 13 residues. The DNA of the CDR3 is TGTGCAAGCAGGGAAGGGGGCTTCGAGACCCAGTACTTC. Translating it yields CASREGGFETQYF.

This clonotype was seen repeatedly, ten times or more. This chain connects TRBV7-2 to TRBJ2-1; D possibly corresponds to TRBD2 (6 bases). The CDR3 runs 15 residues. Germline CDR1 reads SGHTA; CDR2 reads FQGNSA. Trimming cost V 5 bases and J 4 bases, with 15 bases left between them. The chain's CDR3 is CASSQERGLYNEQFF. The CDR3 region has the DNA TGTGCCAGCAGCCAGGAGAGGGGACTTTACAATGAGCAGTTCTTC.

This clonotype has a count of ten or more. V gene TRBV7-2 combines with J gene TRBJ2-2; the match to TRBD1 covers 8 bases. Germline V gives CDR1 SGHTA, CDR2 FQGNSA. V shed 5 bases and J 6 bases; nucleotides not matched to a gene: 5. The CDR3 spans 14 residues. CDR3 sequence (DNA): TGTGCCAGCAGCCCGAGACAGGGGTCCGGGGAGCTGTTTTTT. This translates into CASSPRQGSGELFF.

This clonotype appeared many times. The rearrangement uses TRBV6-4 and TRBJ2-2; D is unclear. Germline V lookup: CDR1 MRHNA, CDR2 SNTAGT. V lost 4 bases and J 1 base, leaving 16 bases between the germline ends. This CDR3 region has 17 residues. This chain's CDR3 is CASSARVGRMNTGELFF. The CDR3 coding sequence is TGTGCCAGCAGTGCTAGGGTTGGTAGGATGAACACCGGGGAGCTGTTTTTT.

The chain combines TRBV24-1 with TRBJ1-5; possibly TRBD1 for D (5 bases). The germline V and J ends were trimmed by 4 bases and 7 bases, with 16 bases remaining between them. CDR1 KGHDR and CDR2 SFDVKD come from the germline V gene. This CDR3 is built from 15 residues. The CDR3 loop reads CATSEGGIVTQPQHF. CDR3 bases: TGTGCCACCAGTGAGGGGGGGATAGTGACCCAGCCCCAGCATTTT.

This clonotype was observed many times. The CDR3 reads CASSPGTGGKEETQYF. The CDR3 DNA is TGTGCCAGCAGCCCGGGGACAGGGGGTAAAGAAGAGACCCAGTACTTC. The chain uses TRBV11-3 and TRBJ2-5; TRBD1 agrees at 11 bases. This CDR3 spans 16 amino acids. V lost 5 bases and J lost 3; bases outside the gene matches: 8. CDR1 is SGHNT and CDR2 is YENEEA in the germline V gene.

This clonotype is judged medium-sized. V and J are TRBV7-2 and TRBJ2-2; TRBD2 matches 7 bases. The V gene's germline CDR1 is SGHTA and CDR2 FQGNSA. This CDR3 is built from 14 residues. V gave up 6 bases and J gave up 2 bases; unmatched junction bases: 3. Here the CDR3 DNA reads TGTGCCAGCAGTGGGGGGGACAACACCGGGGAGCTGTTTTTT. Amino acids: CASSGGDNTGELFF.

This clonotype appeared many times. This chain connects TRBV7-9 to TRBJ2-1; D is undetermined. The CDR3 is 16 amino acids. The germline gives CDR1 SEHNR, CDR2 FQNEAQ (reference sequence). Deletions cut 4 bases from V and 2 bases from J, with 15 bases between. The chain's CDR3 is CASSSRAVVAYNEQFF. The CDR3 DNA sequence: TGTGCCAGCAGCTCCCGGGCAGTGGTTGCCTACAATGAGCAGTTCTTC.

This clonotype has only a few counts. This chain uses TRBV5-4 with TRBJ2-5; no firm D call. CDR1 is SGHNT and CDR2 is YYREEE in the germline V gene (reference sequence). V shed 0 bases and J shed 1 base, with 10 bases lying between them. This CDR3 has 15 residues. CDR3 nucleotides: TGTGCCAGCAGCTTGGTCGGTGGAAGCCAAGAGACCCAGTACTTC. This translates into CASSLVGGSQETQYF.

CDR3 nucleotide sequence: TGTGCCAGCAGCCCCAATTCGGGGGGGGAGCTGTTTTTT. This encodes CASSPNSGGELFF. V gene TRBV7-3 combines with J gene TRBJ2-2, with D perhaps matching TRBD2 (5 bases). The CDR3 extends over 13 amino acids. CDR1 is SGHTA and CDR2 is FQGTGA in the germline V gene. V gave up 5 bases and J gave up 8 bases, with 12 bases separating them.

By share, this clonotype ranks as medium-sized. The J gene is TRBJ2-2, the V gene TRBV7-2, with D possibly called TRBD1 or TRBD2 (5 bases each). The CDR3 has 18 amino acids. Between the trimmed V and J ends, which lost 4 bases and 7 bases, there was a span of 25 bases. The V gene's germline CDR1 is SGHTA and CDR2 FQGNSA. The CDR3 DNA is TGTGCCAGCAGCTCTACCCCGGGAACGGGGCGCGGAGGCGGGGAGCTGTTTTTT. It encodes CASSSTPGTGRGGGELFF.

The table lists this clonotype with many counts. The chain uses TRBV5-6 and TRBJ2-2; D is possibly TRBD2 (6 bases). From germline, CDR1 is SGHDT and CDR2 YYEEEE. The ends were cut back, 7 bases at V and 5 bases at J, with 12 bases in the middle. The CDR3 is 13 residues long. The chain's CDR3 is CASGRPSTGELFF. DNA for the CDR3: TGTGCCAGCGGGAGGCCCTCTACCGGGGAGCTGTTTTTT.

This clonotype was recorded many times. DNA of the CDR3: TGTGCCAGCAGCTTGACAGGGAGGGGTGAGCAGTTCTTC. Amino acids: CASSLTGRGEQFF. The chain links TRBV7-3 to TRBJ2-1; tentatively, D is TRBD1 or TRBD2 (7 bases each). Deletions cut 3 bases from V and 9 bases from J, with 12 bases between. This CDR3 region has 13 residues. Germline values: CDR1 SGHTA, CDR2 FQGTGA.

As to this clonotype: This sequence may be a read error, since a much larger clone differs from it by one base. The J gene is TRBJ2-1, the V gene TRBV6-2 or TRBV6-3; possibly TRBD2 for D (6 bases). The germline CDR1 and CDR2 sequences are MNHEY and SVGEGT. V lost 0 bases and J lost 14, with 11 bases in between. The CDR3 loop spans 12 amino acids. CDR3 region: CASSYSSGVKFF. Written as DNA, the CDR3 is TGTGCCAGCAGTTACTCCTCGGGAGTGAAGTTCTTC.

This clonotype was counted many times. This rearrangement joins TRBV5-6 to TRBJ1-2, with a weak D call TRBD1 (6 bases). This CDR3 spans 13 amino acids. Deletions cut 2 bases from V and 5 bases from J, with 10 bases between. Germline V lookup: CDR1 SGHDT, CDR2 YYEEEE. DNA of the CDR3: TGTGCCAGCAGCTTACAGGGAGGATATGGCTACACCTTC. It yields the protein CASSLQGGYGYTF. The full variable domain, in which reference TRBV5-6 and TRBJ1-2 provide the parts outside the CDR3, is DAGVTQSPTHLIKTRGQQVTLRCSPKSGHDTVSWYQQALGQGPQFIFQYYEEEERQRGNFPDRFSGHQFPNYSSELNVNALLLGDSALYLCASSLQGGYGYTFGSGTRLTVV.

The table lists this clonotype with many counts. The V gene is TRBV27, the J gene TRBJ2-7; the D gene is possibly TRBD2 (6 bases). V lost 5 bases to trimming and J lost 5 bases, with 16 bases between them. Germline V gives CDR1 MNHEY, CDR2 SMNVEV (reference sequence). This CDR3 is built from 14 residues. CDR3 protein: CASSPRTTSHEQYF. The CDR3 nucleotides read TGTGCCAGCAGTCCAAGAACCACTAGCCACGAGCAGTACTTC.

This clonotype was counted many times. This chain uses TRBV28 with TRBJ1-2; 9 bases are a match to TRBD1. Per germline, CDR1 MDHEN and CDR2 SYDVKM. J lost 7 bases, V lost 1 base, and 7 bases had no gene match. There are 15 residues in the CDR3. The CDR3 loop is CASSLFADRGGGYTF. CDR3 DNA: TGTGCCAGCAGTTTATTCGCCGACAGGGGGGGTGGCTACACCTTC.

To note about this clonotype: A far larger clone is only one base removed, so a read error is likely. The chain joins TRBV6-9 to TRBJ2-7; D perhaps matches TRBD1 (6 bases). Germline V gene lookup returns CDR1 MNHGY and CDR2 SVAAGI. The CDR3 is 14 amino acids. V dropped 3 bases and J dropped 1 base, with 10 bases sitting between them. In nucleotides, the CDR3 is TGTGCCAGCAGTTACCGTACAGGGTCCTACGAGCAGTACTTC. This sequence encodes CASSYRTGSYEQYF.

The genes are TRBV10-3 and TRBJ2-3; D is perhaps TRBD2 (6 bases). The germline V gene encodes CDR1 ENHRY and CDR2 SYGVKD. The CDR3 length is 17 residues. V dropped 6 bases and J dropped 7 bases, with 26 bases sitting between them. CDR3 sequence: CAISPYGGACGTYTQYF. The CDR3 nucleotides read TGTGCCATCAGCCCTTATGGAGGGGCGTGTGGAACATATACGCAGTATTTT.

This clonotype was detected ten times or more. CDR3 region: CSASRPGQGGGGYTF. The CDR3 coding sequence is TGCAGTGCTAGCCGACCGGGACAGGGTGGCGGCGGCTACACCTTC. V is TRBV20-1 and J is TRBJ1-2, with 9 bases identical to TRBD1. The CDR3 sequence is 15 residues long. With 3 bases clipped from V and 8 bases from J, the junction kept 13 bases outside the gene matches. Germline loops: CDR1 DFQATT, CDR2 SNEGSKA (reference sequence).

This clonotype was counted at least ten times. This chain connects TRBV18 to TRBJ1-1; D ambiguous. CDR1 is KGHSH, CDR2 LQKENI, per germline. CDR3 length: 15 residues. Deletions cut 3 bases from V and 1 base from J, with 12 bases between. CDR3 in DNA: TGTGCCAGCTCACCCGCCGCAGCGTCGAACACTGAAGCTTTCTTT. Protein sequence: CASSPAAASNTEAFF. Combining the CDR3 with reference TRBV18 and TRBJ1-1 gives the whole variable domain NAGVMQNPRHLVRRRGQEARLRCSPMKGHSHVYWYRQLPEEGLKFMVYLQKENIIDESGMPKERFSAEFPKEGPSILRIQQVVRGDSAAYFCASSPAAASNTEAFFGQGTRLTVV.

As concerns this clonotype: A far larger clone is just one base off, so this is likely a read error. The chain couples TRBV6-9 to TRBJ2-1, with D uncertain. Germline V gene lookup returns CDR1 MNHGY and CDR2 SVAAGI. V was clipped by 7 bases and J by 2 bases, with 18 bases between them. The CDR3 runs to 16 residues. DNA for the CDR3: TGTGCCAGCATTTACTCCGCCGGGCGGCCCTACAATGAGCAGTTCTTC. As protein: CASIYSAGRPYNEQFF.

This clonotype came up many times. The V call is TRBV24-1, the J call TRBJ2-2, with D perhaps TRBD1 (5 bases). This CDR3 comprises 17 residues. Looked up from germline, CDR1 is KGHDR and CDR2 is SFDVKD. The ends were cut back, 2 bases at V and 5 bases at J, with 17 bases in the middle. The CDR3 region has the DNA TGTGCCACCAGTGATTCGCTCCGGCAGGGTCGGACCGGGGAGCTGTTTTTT. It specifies CATSDSLRQGRTGELFF.

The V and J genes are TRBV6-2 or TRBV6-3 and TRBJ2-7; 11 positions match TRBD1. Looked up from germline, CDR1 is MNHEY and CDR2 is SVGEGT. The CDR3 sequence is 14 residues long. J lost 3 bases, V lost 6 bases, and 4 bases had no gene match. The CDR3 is CASRGTGGFYEQYF. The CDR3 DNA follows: TGTGCCAGCAGGGGGACAGGGGGTTTCTACGAGCAGTACTTC.